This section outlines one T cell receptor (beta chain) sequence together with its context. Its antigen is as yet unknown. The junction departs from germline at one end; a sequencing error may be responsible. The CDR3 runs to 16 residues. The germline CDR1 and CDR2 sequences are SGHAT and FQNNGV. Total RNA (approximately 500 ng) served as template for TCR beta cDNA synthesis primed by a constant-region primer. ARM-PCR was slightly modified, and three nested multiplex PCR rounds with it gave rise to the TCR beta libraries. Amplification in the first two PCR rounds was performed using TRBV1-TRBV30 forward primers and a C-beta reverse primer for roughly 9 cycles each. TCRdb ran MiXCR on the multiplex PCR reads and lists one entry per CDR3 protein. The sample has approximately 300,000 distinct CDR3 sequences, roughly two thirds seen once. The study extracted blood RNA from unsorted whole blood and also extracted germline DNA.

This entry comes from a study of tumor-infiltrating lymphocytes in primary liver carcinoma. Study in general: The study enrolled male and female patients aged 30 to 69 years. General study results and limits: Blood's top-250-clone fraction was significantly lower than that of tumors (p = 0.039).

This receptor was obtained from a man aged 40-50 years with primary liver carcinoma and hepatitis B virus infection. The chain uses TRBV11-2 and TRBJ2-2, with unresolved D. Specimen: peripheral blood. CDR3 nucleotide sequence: TGTGTCAGCAGCTTAGATTGGAGTGGTACTATCGGGGAGCTGTTTTTT. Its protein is CVSSLDWSGTIGELFF.